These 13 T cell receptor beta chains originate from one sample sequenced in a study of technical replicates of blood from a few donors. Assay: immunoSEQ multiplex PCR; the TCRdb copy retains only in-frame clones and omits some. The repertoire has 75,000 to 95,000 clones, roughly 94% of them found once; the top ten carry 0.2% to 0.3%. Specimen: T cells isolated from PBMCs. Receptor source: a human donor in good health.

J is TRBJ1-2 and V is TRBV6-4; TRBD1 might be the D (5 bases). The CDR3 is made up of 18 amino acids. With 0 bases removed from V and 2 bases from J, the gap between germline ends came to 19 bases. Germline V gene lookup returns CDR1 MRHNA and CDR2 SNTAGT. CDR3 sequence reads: CASSDSIGLGGRNYGYTF. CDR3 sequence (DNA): TGTGCCAGCAGTGACTCTATCGGCCTGGGGGGTAGGAACTATGGCTACACCTTC.

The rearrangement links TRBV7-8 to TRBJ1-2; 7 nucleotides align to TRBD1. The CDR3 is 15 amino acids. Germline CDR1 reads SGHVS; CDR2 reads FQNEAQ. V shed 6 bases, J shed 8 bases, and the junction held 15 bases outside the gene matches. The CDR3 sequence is CASRRTPGTEGGYTF. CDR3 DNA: TGTGCCAGCAGACGCACCCCCGGGACAGAAGGGGGCTACACCTTC.

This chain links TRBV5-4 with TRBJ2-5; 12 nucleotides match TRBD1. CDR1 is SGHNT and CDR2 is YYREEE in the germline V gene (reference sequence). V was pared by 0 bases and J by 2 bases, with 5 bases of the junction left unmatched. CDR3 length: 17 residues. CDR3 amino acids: CASSLGDRGLGQETQYF. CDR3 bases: TGTGCCAGCAGCTTGGGGGACAGGGGGCTAGGTCAAGAGACCCAGTACTTC. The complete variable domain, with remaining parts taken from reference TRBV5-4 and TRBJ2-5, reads ETGVTQSPTHLIKTRGQQVTLRCSSQSGHNTVSWYQQALGQGPQFIFQYYREEENGRGNFPPRFSGLQFPNYSSELNVNALELDDSALYLCASSLGDRGLGQETQYFGPGTRLLVL.

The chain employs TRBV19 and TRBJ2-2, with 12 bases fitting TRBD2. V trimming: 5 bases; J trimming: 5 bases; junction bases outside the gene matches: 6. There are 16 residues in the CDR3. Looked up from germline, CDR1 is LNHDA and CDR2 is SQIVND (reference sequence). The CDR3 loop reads CASSQLAGGSTGELFF. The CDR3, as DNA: TGTGCCAGTAGTCAACTAGCGGGGGGCAGTACCGGGGAGCTGTTTTTT.

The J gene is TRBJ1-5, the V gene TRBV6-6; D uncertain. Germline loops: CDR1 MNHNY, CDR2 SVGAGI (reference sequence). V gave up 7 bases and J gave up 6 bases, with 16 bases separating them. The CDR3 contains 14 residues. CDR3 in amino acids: CASNHLGLGQPQHF. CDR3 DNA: TGTGCCAGCAACCACCTAGGTTTAGGTCAGCCCCAGCATTTT.

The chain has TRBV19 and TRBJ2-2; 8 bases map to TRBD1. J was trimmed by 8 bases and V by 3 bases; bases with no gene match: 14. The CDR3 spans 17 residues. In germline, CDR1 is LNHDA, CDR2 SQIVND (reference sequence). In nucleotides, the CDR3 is TGTGCCAGTAGTATCGACTCGACAGGGGCCGTCTGGGGGGAGCTGTTTTTT. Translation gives CASSIDSTGAVWGELFF. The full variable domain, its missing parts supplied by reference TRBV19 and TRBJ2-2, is DGGITQSPKYLFRKEGQNVTLSCEQNLNHDAMYWYRQDPGQGLRLIYYSQIVNDFQKGDIAEGYSVSREKKESFPLTVTSAQKNPTAFYLCASSIDSTGAVWGELFFGEGSRLTVL.

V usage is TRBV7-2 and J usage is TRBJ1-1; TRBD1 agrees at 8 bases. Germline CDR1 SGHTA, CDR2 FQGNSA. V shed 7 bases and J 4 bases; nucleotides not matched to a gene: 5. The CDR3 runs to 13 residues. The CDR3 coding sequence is TGTGCCAGCAATACGGACAGGGTCACTGAAGCTTTCTTT. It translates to CASNTDRVTEAFF.

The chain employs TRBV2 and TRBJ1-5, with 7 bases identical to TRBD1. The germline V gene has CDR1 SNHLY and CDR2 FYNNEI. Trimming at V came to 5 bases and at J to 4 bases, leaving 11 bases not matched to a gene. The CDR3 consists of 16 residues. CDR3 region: CASSSSWTGANQPQHF. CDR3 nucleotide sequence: TGTGCCAGCAGTAGTTCCTGGACAGGAGCTAATCAGCCCCAGCATTTT.

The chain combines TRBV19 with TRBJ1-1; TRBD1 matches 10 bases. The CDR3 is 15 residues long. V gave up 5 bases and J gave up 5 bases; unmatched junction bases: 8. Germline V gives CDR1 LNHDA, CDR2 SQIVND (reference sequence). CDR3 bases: TGTGCCAGTAGTCCCCGACAGGGGGCCGTTACTGAAGCTTTCTTT. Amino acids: CASSPRQGAVTEAFF.

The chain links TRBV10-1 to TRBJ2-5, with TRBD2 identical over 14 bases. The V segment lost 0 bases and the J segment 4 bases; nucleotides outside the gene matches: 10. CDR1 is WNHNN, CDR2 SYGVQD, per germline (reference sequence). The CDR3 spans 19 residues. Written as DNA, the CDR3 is TGCGCCAGCAGTGAGTCGCGAGCCGAGGGACTAGCGGGAGCAGAGACCCAGTACTTC. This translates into CASSESRAEGLAGAETQYF.

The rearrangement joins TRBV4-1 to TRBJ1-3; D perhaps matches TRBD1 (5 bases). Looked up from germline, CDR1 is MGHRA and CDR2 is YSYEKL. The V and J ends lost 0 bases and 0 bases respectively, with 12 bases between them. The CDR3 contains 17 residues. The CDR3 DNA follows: TGCGCCAGCAGCCAAGAAGCAGGGCCTGCCTCTGGAAACACCATATATTTT. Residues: CASSQEAGPASGNTIYF.

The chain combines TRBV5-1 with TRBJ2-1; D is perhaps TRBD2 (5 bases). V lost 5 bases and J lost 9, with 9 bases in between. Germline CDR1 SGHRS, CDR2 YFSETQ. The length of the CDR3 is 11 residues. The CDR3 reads CASRYSVEQFF. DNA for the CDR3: TGCGCCAGCAGGTATAGCGTTGAGCAGTTCTTC.

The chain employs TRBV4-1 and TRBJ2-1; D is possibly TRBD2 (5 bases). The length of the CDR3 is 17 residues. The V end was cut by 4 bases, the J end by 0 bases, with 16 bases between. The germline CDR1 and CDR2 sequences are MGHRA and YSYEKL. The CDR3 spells CASSPTSGGRSYNEQFF. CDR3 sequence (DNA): TGCGCCAGCAGCCCCACCTCAGGAGGTCGCTCCTACAATGAGCAGTTCTTC.